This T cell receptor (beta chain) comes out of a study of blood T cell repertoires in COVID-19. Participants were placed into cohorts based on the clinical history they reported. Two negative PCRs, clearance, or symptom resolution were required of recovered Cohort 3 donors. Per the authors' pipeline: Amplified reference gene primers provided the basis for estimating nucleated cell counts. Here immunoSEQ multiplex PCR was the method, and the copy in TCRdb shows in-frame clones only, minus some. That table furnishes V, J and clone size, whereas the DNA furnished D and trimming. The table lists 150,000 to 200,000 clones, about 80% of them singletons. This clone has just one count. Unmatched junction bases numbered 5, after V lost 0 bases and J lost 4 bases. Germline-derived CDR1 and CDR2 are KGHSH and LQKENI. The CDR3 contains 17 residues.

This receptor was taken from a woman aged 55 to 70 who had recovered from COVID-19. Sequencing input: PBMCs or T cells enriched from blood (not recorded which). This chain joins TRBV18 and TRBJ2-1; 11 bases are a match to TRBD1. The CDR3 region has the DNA TGTGCCAGCTCACCACCGGCCGGGACAGGGGGTTACAATGAGCAGTTCTTC. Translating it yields CASSPPAGTGGYNEQFF.